These 26 T cell receptor beta chains originate from one sample sequenced in a study of Graves' ophthalmopathy and Graves' hyperthyroidism. The sequenced template was RNA, covering the TCR beta CDR3 region. A first-round RT-PCR used HTBI primers, followed by a second-round multiplex PCR. MiXCR, run by TCRdb on the multiplex PCR reads, gives a single entry per CDR3 protein. Counted here are 600,000 to 700,000 distinct CDR3 sequences, 35% to 50% occurring once; the ten biggest clones make up roughly 3.5%. Sequencing used peripheral blood. Receptors originate from an adult man with Graves' ophthalmopathy.

The J gene is TRBJ2-7, the V gene TRBV10-2; the match to TRBD1 covers 7 bases. After removal of 2 bases from V and 2 bases from J, the junction contained 6 bases not matched to a gene. This CDR3 contains 15 residues. Germline V lookup: CDR1 WSHSY, CDR2 SAAADI. The CDR3 sequence is CASSEVAGGTYEQYF. DNA for the CDR3: TGCGCCAGCAGTGAGGTGGCAGGGGGAACCTACGAGCAGTACTTC.

The J gene is TRBJ1-2, the V gene TRBV2, with D maybe TRBD1 (5 bases). Germline values: CDR1 SNHLY, CDR2 FYNNEI. The CDR3 is 15 residues long. V was shortened by 6 bases and J by 4 bases, with 18 bases between the two germline ends. CDR3 in amino acids: CASSQNWGIGYGYTF. The CDR3 region has the DNA TGTGCCAGCAGCCAAAATTGGGGGATAGGCTATGGCTACACCTTC.

In this sample, this clonotype turned up many times. J is TRBJ2-7 and V is TRBV9; D is unclear. The CDR3 spans 14 residues. The germline V and J ends were trimmed by 1 base and 3 bases, with 11 bases remaining between them. Germline values: CDR1 SGDLS, CDR2 YYNGEE. The CDR3 loop reads CASSVSMANYEQYF. The CDR3 region has the DNA TGTGCCAGCAGCGTAAGCATGGCAAACTACGAGCAGTACTTC.

At least ten counts were recorded for this clonotype. V usage is TRBV10-3 and J usage is TRBJ1-2; D perhaps matches TRBD1 (5 bases). CDR1 is ENHRY and CDR2 is SYGVKD in the germline V gene. V was clipped by 2 bases and J by 10 bases, with 14 bases between them. This CDR3 contains 13 residues. Here the CDR3 reads CAISEPMGVDYTF. In nucleotides, the CDR3 is TGTGCCATCAGTGAGCCGATGGGGGTCGACTACACCTTC.

The chain has TRBV10-2 and TRBJ2-3; D tentatively fits TRBD1 or TRBD2 (5 bases each). The CDR3 spans 14 residues. The germline V gene encodes CDR1 WSHSY and CDR2 SAAADI. V lost 4 bases and J lost 3, with 11 bases in between. DNA of the CDR3: TGCGCCAGCAGTGGCAGGGACGGTACAGATACGCAGTATTTT. Translating it yields CASSGRDGTDTQYF.

In this sample, this clonotype turned up many times. The CDR3 DNA reads TGTGCCAGTAGTGCGGGACAGCAGAGCTCCTACGAGCAGTACTTC. Its protein is CASSAGQQSSYEQYF. The chain recombines TRBV19 with TRBJ2-7, with D tentatively TRBD1 (7 bases). With 5 bases removed from V and 0 bases from J, the gap between germline ends came to 14 bases. Germline V gene lookup returns CDR1 LNHDA and CDR2 SQIVND (reference sequence). The CDR3 runs to 15 residues.

This clonotype was found many times. This rearrangement joins TRBV19 to TRBJ2-5; unclear D gene. The germline V gene has CDR1 LNHDA and CDR2 SQIVND (reference sequence). V was pared by 5 bases and J by 2 bases, with 18 bases between. The CDR3 runs to 16 residues. CDR3 protein: CASSLGSLYGQETQYF. The CDR3 nucleotides read TGTGCCAGTAGTTTAGGGTCTCTGTATGGACAAGAGACCCAGTACTTC.

The chain couples TRBV2 to TRBJ1-2; possibly TRBD1 for D (6 bases). The CDR3 covers 10 residues. Trimming cost V 4 bases and J 10 bases, with 7 bases left between them. Germline CDR1 SNHLY, CDR2 FYNNEI. DNA of the CDR3: TGTGCCAGCAGTGGGGACATCTACACCTTC. It translates to CASSGDIYTF.

This clonotype was counted a single time. V usage is TRBV29-1 and J usage is TRBJ2-5; 10 bases are a match to TRBD1. The CDR3 consists of 14 residues. Unmatched junction bases numbered 11, after V lost 8 bases and J lost 5 bases. Germline loops: CDR1 SQVTM, CDR2 ANQGSEA. The CDR3 DNA sequence: TGCAGCATCTTTCGACAGGGGGCCGGGGAGACCCAGTACTTC. This sequence encodes CSIFRQGAGETQYF.

At least ten counts were recorded for this clonotype. This chain uses TRBV12-3 or TRBV12-4 with TRBJ1-6; 8 bases map to TRBD1. J was trimmed by 9 bases and V by 9 bases; bases with no gene match: 7. CDR3 length: 13 residues. The CDR3 spells CASYQGAGSPLHF. The CDR3 coding sequence is TGTGCCAGTTATCAGGGGGCAGGTTCACCCCTCCACTTT.

In its sample, this clonotype was seen many times. The chain couples TRBV25-1 to TRBJ2-7; 9 bases agree with TRBD1. Germline CDR1 MGHDK, CDR2 SYGVNS. J was trimmed by 2 bases and V by 9 bases; bases with no gene match: 8. The CDR3 is 14 amino acids. CDR3 sequence (DNA): TGTGCCAGTCGTCGGACAGGGGTGACCTACGAGCAGTACTTC. Residues: CASRRTGVTYEQYF.

About this clonotype itself: One end of the junction fails to match germline, which may point to a read error. V and J are TRBV29-1 and TRBJ2-6; 7 bases fit TRBD2. This CDR3 is 15 amino acids long. Germline V lookup: CDR1 SQVTM, CDR2 ANQGSEA. CDR3 sequence (DNA): TGCAGCGGAGGGGAGGGATCCTCTTGGGCCAACGTCCTGACTTTC. This translates into CSGGEGSSWANVLTF.

This clonotype occurred many times. The chain joins TRBV10-2 to TRBJ1-1; 9 positions match TRBD1. CDR1 is WSHSY, CDR2 SAAADI, per germline. There are 14 residues in the CDR3. J was trimmed by 5 bases and V by 6 bases; bases with no gene match: 7. CDR3 protein: CASRGTGRWTEAFF. The CDR3 bases are TGCGCCAGCAGGGGGACAGGGCGGTGGACTGAAGCTTTCTTT.

The chain has TRBV19 and TRBJ1-5; 8 nucleotides line up with TRBD1. V lost 0 bases to trimming and J lost 0 bases; unmatched junction nucleotides: 10. There are 19 residues in the CDR3. Germline CDR1 reads LNHDA; CDR2 reads SQIVND (reference sequence). The chain's CDR3 is CASSIDLGTGKHSNQPQHF. CDR3 DNA: TGTGCCAGTAGTATAGATCTTGGGACAGGAAAACATAGCAATCAGCCCCAGCATTTT. Full variable domain (rest looked up from reference TRBV19 and TRBJ1-5): DGGITQSPKYLFRKEGQNVTLSCEQNLNHDAMYWYRQDPGQGLRLIYYSQIVNDFQKGDIAEGYSVSREKKESFPLTVTSAQKNPTAFYLCASSIDLGTGKHSNQPQHFGDGTRLSIL.

The rearrangement uses TRBV10-2 and TRBJ1-1, with D possibly being TRBD1 (5 bases). In germline, CDR1 is WSHSY, CDR2 SAAADI. Between the trimmed V and J ends, which lost 2 bases and 4 bases, there was a span of 14 bases. The CDR3 contains 15 residues. CDR3 DNA sequence: TGCGCCAGCAGTGAGCCTACAGGCGGCGGCACTGAAGCTTTCTTT. Protein sequence: CASSEPTGGGTEAFF.

This clonotype was seen many times. The chain recombines TRBV5-1 with TRBJ1-1; D gene uncertain. V was shortened by 3 bases and J by 4 bases, with 13 bases between the two germline ends. There are 14 residues in the CDR3. Germline values: CDR1 SGHRS, CDR2 YFSETQ. CDR3 sequence: CASSSVGSGTEAFF. The CDR3 DNA reads TGCGCCAGCAGCTCAGTCGGGTCGGGCACTGAAGCTTTCTTT. Full variable domain (missing parts from reference TRBV5-1 and TRBJ1-1): KAGVTQTPRYLIKTRGQQVTLSCSPISGHRSVSWYQQTPGQGLQFLFEYFSETQRNKGNFPGRFSGRQFSNSRSEMNVSTLELGDSALYLCASSSVGSGTEAFFGQGTRLTVV.

Remarks on this clonotype: This may be a read error, as it is one base from a much larger clone. The chain is built from TRBV20-1 and TRBJ1-1; D perhaps matches TRBD1 (5 bases). This CDR3 has 13 amino acids. V lost 3 bases and J lost 1, with 9 bases in between. Germline lookup yields CDR1 DFQATT and CDR2 SNEGSKA (reference sequence). CDR3 sequence reads: CSASRTGNTEAFF. The CDR3 DNA reads TGCAGTGCTAGCAGAACAGGGAACACTGAAGCTTTCTTT.

The CDR3 sequence: CASSSSGQGRPQHF. The DNA for the CDR3 is TGCGCCAGCAGCTCCTCGGGACAGGGTCGACCCCAGCATTTT. The V gene is TRBV5-1, the J gene TRBJ1-5; the match to TRBD1 covers 9 bases. Germline assignment: CDR1 SGHRS and CDR2 YFSETQ. CDR3 length equals 14 residues. J lost 10 bases, V lost 3 bases, and 8 bases had no gene match.

The V call is TRBV19, the J call TRBJ1-2; 8 nucleotides match TRBD1. V was pared by 4 bases and J by 5 bases, with 9 bases of the junction left unmatched. Germline CDR1 and CDR2: LNHDA and SQIVND (reference sequence). The CDR3 length is 15 residues. In DNA form, the CDR3 reads TGTGCCAGTAGTAGCCCAGGGACAGGTTCTTATGGCTACACCTTC. It yields the protein CASSSPGTGSYGYTF.

This rearrangement joins TRBV10-3 to TRBJ2-2, with unresolved D. This CDR3 is built from 13 residues. The germline CDR1 and CDR2 sequences are ENHRY and SYGVKD. V was pared by 2 bases and J by 11 bases, with 12 bases between. CDR3 amino acids: CAISETLGTELFF. The CDR3 bases are TGTGCCATCAGTGAGACCCTAGGCACCGAGCTGTTTTTT.

This clonotype was found many times. The chain carries TRBV19 and TRBJ2-2, with D possibly TRBD2 on 6 matching bases. The CDR3 extends over 14 amino acids. CDR1 LNHDA and CDR2 SQIVND come from the germline V gene (reference sequence). V lost 3 bases, J lost 5 bases, and 10 bases lay in between. The CDR3 region has the DNA TGTGCCAGTAGTATCGCGGGACTTACCGGGGAGCTGTTTTTT. This gives the protein CASSIAGLTGELFF.

This clonotype was seen ten or more times. J is TRBJ2-6 and V is TRBV7-6; perhaps TRBD1 as D (6 bases). The V and J ends lost 3 bases and 3 bases respectively, with 15 bases between them. Looked up from germline, CDR1 is SGHVS and CDR2 is FNYEAQ. This CDR3 contains 17 residues. CDR3 DNA sequence: TGTGCCAGCAGCTTCTCGACAGAGGGGGATGGGGCCAACGTCCTGACTTTC. Amino acids: CASSFSTEGDGANVLTF.

With regard to this clonotype: A much larger clonotype is one base distant, so this may be a read error. The rearrangement joins TRBV7-9 to TRBJ1-1, with D possibly being TRBD1 (6 bases). The CDR3 is 13 residues long. The V and J ends lost 1 base and 11 bases respectively, with 14 bases between them. Germline V gives CDR1 SEHNR, CDR2 FQNEAQ (reference sequence). CDR3 in amino acids: CASSLGGGPGAFF. Here the CDR3 DNA reads TGTGCCAGCAGCTTAGGAGGGGGTCCGGGTGCTTTCTTT.

V gene TRBV5-4 combines with J gene TRBJ1-2; TRBD1 agrees at 10 bases. Germline values: CDR1 SGHNT, CDR2 YYREEE (reference sequence). CDR3 length: 16 residues. The V and J ends lost 4 bases and 5 bases, in that order; junction bases with no gene match: 11. CDR3 loop: CASSPKGRQGAYGYTF. In DNA, the CDR3 is TGTGCCAGCAGCCCGAAGGGGAGACAGGGGGCTTATGGCTACACCTTC.

This clonotype was detected many times. The V gene is TRBV19, the J gene TRBJ1-2, with a tentative D call TRBD1 (5 bases). Germline V gives CDR1 LNHDA, CDR2 SQIVND (reference sequence). The CDR3 length is 15 residues. V was trimmed by 4 bases and J by 2 bases, leaving 14 bases between them. For the CDR3, the DNA is TGTGCCAGTAGTAGAAAACAGGATAAAAACTATGGCTACACCTTC. This sequence encodes CASSRKQDKNYGYTF. The entire variable domain, with the rest obtained from reference TRBV19 and TRBJ1-2, is as follows: DGGITQSPKYLFRKEGQNVTLSCEQNLNHDAMYWYRQDPGQGLRLIYYSQIVNDFQKGDIAEGYSVSREKKESFPLTVTSAQKNPTAFYLCASSRKQDKNYGYTFGSGTRLTVV.

The rearrangement joins TRBV9 to TRBJ2-7; weak D call: TRBD2 (6 bases). V was pared by 3 bases and J by 2 bases, with 15 bases between. This CDR3 spans 15 amino acids. The germline gives CDR1 SGDLS, CDR2 YYNGEE. The CDR3 here is CASSAGDFPTYEQYF. CDR3 sequence (DNA): TGTGCCAGCAGCGCTGGGGACTTTCCGACCTACGAGCAGTACTTC. The full variable domain, with the rest looked up from reference TRBV9 and TRBJ2-7, is DSGVTQTPKHLITATGQRVTLRCSPRSGDLSVYWYQQSLDQGLQFLIQYYNGEERAKGNILERFSAQQFPDLHSELNLSSLELGDSALYFCASSAGDFPTYEQYFGPGTRLTVT.